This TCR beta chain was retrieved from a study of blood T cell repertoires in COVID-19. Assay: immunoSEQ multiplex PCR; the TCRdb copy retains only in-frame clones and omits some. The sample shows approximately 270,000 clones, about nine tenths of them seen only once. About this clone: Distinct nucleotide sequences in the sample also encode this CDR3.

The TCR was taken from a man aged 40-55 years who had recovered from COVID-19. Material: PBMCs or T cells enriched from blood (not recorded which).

This chain's CDR3 is CASSLTGGSYEQYF. DNA for the CDR3: TGTGCCAGCAGCTTGACAGGGGGCTCCTACGAGCAGTACTTC. The rearrangement joins TRBV7-3 to TRBJ2-7, with 9 positions matching TRBD1. The CDR3 is made up of 14 amino acids. The junction had 0 bases not matched to a gene; V was cut back by 3 bases and J by 0 bases. The V gene's germline CDR1 is SGHTA and CDR2 FQGTGA.